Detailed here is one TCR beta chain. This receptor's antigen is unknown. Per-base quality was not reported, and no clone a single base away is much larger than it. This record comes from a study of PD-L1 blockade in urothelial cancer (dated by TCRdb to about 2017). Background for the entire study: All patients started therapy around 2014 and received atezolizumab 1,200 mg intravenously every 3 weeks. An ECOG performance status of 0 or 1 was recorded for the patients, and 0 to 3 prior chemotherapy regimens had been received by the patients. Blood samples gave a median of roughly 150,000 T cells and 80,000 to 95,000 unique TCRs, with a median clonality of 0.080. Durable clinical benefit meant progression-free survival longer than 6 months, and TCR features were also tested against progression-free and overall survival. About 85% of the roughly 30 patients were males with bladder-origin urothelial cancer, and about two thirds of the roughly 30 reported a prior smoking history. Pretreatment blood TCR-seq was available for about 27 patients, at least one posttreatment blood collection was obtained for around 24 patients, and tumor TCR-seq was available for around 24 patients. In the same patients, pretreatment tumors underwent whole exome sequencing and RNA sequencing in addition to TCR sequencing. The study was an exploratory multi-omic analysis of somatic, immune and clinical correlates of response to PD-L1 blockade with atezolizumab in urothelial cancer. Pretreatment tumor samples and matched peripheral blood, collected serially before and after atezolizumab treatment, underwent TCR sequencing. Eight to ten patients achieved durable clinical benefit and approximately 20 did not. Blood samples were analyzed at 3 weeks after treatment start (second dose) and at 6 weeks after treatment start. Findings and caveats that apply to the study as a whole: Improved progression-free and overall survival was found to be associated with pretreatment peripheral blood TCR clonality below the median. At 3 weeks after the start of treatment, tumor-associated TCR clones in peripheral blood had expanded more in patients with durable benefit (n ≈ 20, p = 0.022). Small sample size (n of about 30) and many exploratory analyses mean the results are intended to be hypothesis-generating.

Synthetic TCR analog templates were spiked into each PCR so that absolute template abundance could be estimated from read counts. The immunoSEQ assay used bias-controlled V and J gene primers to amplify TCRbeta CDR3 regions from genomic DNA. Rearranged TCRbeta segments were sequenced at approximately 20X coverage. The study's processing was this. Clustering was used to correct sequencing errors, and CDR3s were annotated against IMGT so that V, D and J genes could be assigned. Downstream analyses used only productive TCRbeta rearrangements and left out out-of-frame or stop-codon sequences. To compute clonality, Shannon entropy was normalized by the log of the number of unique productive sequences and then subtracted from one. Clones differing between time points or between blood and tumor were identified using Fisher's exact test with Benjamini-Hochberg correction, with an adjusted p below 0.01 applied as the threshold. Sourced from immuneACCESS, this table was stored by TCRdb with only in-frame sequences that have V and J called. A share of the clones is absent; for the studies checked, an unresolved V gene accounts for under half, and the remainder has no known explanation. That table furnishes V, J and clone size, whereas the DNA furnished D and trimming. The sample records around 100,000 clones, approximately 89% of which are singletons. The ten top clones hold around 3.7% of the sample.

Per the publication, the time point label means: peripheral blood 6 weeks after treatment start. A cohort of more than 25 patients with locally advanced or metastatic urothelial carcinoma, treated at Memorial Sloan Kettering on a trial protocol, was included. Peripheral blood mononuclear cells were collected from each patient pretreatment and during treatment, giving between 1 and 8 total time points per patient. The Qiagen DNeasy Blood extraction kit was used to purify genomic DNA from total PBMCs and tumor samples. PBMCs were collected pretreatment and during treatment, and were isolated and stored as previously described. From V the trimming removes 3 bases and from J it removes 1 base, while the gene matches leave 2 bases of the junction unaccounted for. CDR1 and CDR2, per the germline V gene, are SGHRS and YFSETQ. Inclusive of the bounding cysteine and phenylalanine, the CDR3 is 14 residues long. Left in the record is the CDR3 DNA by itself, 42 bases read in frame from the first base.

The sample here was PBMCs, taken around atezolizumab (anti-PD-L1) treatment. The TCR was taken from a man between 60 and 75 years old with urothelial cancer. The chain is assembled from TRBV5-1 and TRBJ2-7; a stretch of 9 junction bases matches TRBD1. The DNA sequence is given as TGCGCCAGCAGCTCACAGGGGGCGTCCTACGAGCAGTACTTC. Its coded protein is CASSSQGASYEQYF.